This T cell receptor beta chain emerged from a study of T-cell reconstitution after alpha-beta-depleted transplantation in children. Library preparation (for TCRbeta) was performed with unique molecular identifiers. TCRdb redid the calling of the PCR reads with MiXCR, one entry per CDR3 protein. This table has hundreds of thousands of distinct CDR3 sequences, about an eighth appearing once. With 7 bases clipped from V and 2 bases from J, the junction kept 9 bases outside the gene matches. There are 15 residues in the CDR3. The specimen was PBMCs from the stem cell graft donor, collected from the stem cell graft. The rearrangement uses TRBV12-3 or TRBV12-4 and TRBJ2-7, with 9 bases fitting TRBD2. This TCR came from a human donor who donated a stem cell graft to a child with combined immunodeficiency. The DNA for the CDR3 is TGTGCCAGCACCCTTACGGTAGCGGGAGCCTACGAGCAGTACTTC. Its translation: CASTLTVAGAYEQYF.